This T cell receptor beta chain derives from a study of blood T cells in healthy people across ages. Study findings and constraints: From one million sequenced T cells, diversity estimates were lower bounds.

Combining a sample-barcoded 5' primer with a J-beta primer mix, a second PCR ran for roughly 7 to 11 cycles. Tagging of each cDNA molecule was performed by a template-switch adaptor with 12 random nucleotides. TCRdb analysed the 5' RACE reads with MiXCR anew, one entry per CDR3 protein. The sample lists about 730,000 distinct CDR3 sequences, roughly 47% occurring once. The authors drew about 10 milliliters of peripheral blood from each donor. Remarks on this clonotype: Its antigen remains unknown.

The source material was blood. The receptor was derived from a woman in her sixties or seventies in good health.

CDR3: CASSFAGLNEKLFF. CDR3 sequence (DNA): TGCGCCAGCAGCTTCGCAGGACTTAATGAAAAACTGTTTTTT. The chain couples TRBV4-3 to TRBJ1-4, with no clear D. Per the germline V gene, CDR1 is LGHNA and CDR2 is YSLEER. This CDR3 is built from 14 residues. V was pared by 5 bases and J by 4 bases, with 11 bases between.